These 20 T cell receptor beta chains share one sample of origin, sequenced in a study of CD8+ T cells in alopecia areata. The sequencing template was cDNA reverse transcribed from extracted RNA. TCRdb's table, derived via immunoSEQ multiplex PCR, lists solely in-frame clones and lacks some. This table has 100,000 to 150,000 clones, roughly 66% appearing once. Sequences were obtained from CD4+ T cells sorted from blood. These receptor sequences come from a human donor in good health.

This clone was picked up one time. The V call is TRBV2, the J call TRBJ2-4; 9 nucleotides agree with TRBD1. V lost 7 bases, J lost 4 bases, and 5 bases stayed unmatched. The CDR3 totals 14 residues. The germline CDR1 and CDR2 sequences are SNHLY and FYNNEI. The CDR3 coding sequence is TGTGCCAGCAAAGGGGACAGGGTTAAAAACATTCAGTACTTC. It yields the protein CASKGDRVKNIQYF.

The chain carries TRBV5-1 and TRBJ2-1, with D perhaps matching TRBD2 (5 bases). V lost 2 bases, J lost 1 base, and 10 bases lay in between. Germline values: CDR1 SGHRS, CDR2 YFSETQ. This CDR3 contains 15 residues. In DNA, the CDR3 is TGCGCCAGCAGCTTAAGCGGCCGGTCCTACAATGAGCAGTTCTTC. This gives the protein CASSLSGRSYNEQFF.

This sequence joins TRBV7-9 and TRBJ1-2; D not resolved. The CDR3 has 13 residues. The V and J ends lost 0 bases and 2 bases respectively, with 4 bases between them. Per germline, CDR1 SEHNR and CDR2 FQNEAQ (reference sequence). CDR3 DNA: TGTGCCAGCAGCTTAGCAGGGAACTATGGCTACACCTTC. Protein sequence: CASSLAGNYGYTF.

The genes are TRBV6-1 and TRBJ2-3, with D perhaps matching TRBD2 (6 bases). Trimming removed 3 bases from V and 3 bases from J, with 13 bases in between. The CDR3 sequence is 15 residues long. The germline CDR1 and CDR2 sequences are MNHNS and SASEGT. The CDR3 sequence is CASSDRRVGTDTQYF. CDR3 nucleotides: TGTGCCAGCAGTGATCGGAGGGTTGGTACAGATACGCAGTATTTT.

The chain has TRBV30 and TRBJ1-4; 8 bases map to TRBD1. CDR1 GTSNPN and CDR2 SVGIG come from the germline V gene (reference sequence). Trimming removed 5 bases from V and 0 bases from J; junction bases left unmatched: 11. The length of the CDR3 is 17 residues. CDR3 nucleotides: TGTGCCTGGGCGGCCGGGACAGGATATACAACTAATGAAAAACTGTTTTTT. Its translation is CAWAAGTGYTTNEKLFF.

This chain uses TRBV29-1 with TRBJ2-5; 8 bases match TRBD2. The CDR3 length is 13 residues. Germline V gene sequence: CDR1 SQVTM, CDR2 ANQGSEA. Trimming took 4 bases from V and 3 from J; bases not matched to a gene: 4. For the CDR3, the DNA is TGCAGCGTTGTAGCGGGGAACGAAGAGACCCAGTACTTC. This translates into CSVVAGNEETQYF.

The chain combines TRBV6-1 with TRBJ2-1, with TRBD2 matching 7 bases. The CDR3 is made up of 15 amino acids. The J segment lost 7 bases and the V segment lost 6 bases, leaving 12 bases of the junction unmatched. In germline, CDR1 is MNHNS, CDR2 SASEGT. CDR3 region: CASSYLGGGGNEQFF. The CDR3 nucleotides read TGTGCCAGCAGCTATCTGGGCGGGGGAGGGAATGAGCAGTTCTTC.

The chain is built from TRBV5-1 and TRBJ2-6; 11 bases are shared with TRBD2. V was clipped by 1 base and J by 3 bases; unmatched bases: 9. Per the germline V gene, CDR1 is SGHRS and CDR2 is YFSETQ. The CDR3 contains 19 residues. CDR3 protein: CASSLTSGGPADGANVLTF. The CDR3 nucleotides are TGCGCCAGCAGCTTGACTAGCGGGGGCCCTGCTGATGGGGCCAACGTCCTGACTTTC.

The gene calls are TRBV18 and TRBJ2-3; D unresolved. Germline V gene sequence: CDR1 KGHSH, CDR2 LQKENI. The CDR3 loop spans 13 amino acids. V was shortened by 5 bases and J by 10 bases, with 16 bases between the two germline ends. CDR3: CASSSQPSPAQYF. In DNA, the CDR3 is TGTGCCAGCTCATCCCAGCCCAGCCCCGCGCAGTATTTT. The complete variable domain, with remaining parts taken from reference TRBV18 and TRBJ2-3, reads NAGVMQNPRHLVRRRGQEARLRCSPMKGHSHVYWYRQLPEEGLKFMVYLQKENIIDESGMPKERFSAEFPKEGPSILRIQQVVRGDSAAYFCASSSQPSPAQYFGPGTRLTVL.

This clone has more than one count but fewer than ten. The J gene is TRBJ1-4, the V gene TRBV5-1; a weak D match, TRBD1 (6 bases). V was clipped by 4 bases and J by 8 bases, with 24 bases between them. CDR1 is SGHRS, CDR2 YFSETQ, per germline. The CDR3 length is 17 residues. The CDR3 here is CASSRSYRENTGEKLFF. The CDR3 DNA sequence: TGCGCCAGCAGCAGATCATACAGGGAGAACACGGGAGAAAAACTGTTTTTT.

The chain has TRBV30 and TRBJ1-5; D remains ambiguous. The CDR3 covers 13 residues. Germline V gives CDR1 GTSNPN, CDR2 SVGIG (reference sequence). V lost 4 bases and J 2 bases, leaving 9 bases between the germline ends. The CDR3 reads CAWKGGGNQPQHF. CDR3 bases: TGTGCCTGGAAGGGCGGAGGCAATCAGCCCCAGCATTTT.

CDR3: CASSFWTGDVGETQYF. Written as DNA, the CDR3 is TGTGCCAGCAGTTTCTGGACAGGGGACGTCGGAGAGACCCAGTACTTC. V and J are TRBV27 and TRBJ2-5; 9 nucleotides match TRBD1. In germline, CDR1 is MNHEY, CDR2 SMNVEV (reference sequence). The CDR3 has 16 amino acids. The V and J ends lost 3 bases and 4 bases, in that order; junction bases with no gene match: 9.

This clone turned up a few times. The V gene is TRBV5-4, the J gene TRBJ1-3; D is uncertain. This CDR3 comprises 17 residues. The V gene's germline CDR1 is SGHNT and CDR2 YYREEE (reference sequence). V dropped 5 bases and J dropped 0 bases, with 18 bases sitting between them. The CDR3 region has the DNA TGTGCCAGCAGTTTTGGGATGGACGTATTCTCTGGAAACACCATATATTTT. Amino acid sequence: CASSFGMDVFSGNTIYF.

This chain joins TRBV4-2 and TRBJ2-1, with 14 bases identical to TRBD2. In germline, CDR1 is LGHNA, CDR2 YNFKEQ. The J segment lost 8 bases and the V segment lost 2 bases, leaving 11 bases of the junction unmatched. This CDR3 is built from 18 residues. The CDR3 is CASSQRASGTSGGYEQFF. DNA for the CDR3: TGTGCCAGCAGCCAAAGAGCCTCCGGGACTAGCGGGGGCTATGAGCAGTTCTTC.

This chain uses TRBV4-1 with TRBJ2-6, with D perhaps being TRBD1 or TRBD2 (5 bases each). V was clipped by 0 bases and J by 1 base, with 10 bases between them. The CDR3 has 17 amino acids. Germline V CDR1 and CDR2: MGHRA, YSYEKL. The CDR3 DNA is TGCGCCAGCAGCCAAGAGAGGGGCTGGTCTGGGGCCAACGTCCTGACTTTC. Translation gives CASSQERGWSGANVLTF.

The rearrangement uses TRBV15 and TRBJ2-7, with 10 bases lining up with TRBD1. The CDR3 is 15 residues long. Germline-derived CDR1 and CDR2 are LNHNV and YYDKDF (reference sequence). V dropped 3 bases and J dropped 3; count of bases not matched to a gene: 5. The CDR3 sequence is CATSRMDRGFYEQYF. The CDR3 coding sequence is TGTGCCACCAGCAGGATGGACAGGGGGTTCTACGAGCAGTACTTC.

This clone was picked up a small number of times. The rearrangement uses TRBV5-1 and TRBJ1-2; 10 positions agree with TRBD1. Germline trimming cut 4 bases from V and 7 bases from J; bases unmatched to any gene: 10. The CDR3 sequence is 15 residues long. Germline loops: CDR1 SGHRS, CDR2 YFSETQ. CDR3 protein: CASSEPSGTGVGYTF. The CDR3 DNA sequence: TGCGCCAGCAGCGAACCCTCCGGGACAGGGGTTGGCTACACCTTC.

On this clone: Other DNA sequences in the sample encode the same CDR3. The chain employs TRBV5-6 and TRBJ2-2, with D unclear. V was clipped by 4 bases and J by 2 bases, with 3 bases between them. Germline V lookup: CDR1 SGHDT, CDR2 YYEEEE. The CDR3 has 12 amino acids. The CDR3 nucleotides read TGTGCCAGCAGCCTCAACACCGGGGAGCTGTTTTTT. Amino acids: CASSLNTGELFF.

J is TRBJ2-5 and V is TRBV2; D assignment may be TRBD1 or TRBD2 (5 bases each). Germline lookup yields CDR1 SNHLY and CDR2 FYNNEI. The CDR3 consists of 14 residues. V lost 7 bases and J lost 0, with 12 bases in between. In DNA form, the CDR3 reads TGTGCCAGCATTGTCGGGACGCACCAAGAGACCCAGTACTTC. Translated: CASIVGTHQETQYF.

The chain combines TRBV30 with TRBJ1-1; the match to TRBD1 covers 7 bases. CDR1 GTSNPN and CDR2 SVGIG come from the germline V gene (reference sequence). The CDR3 totals 17 residues. V shed 0 bases, J shed 2 bases, and the junction held 12 bases outside the gene matches. The CDR3 is CAWSVRLTGSFNTEAFF. Written as DNA, the CDR3 is TGTGCCTGGAGTGTACGTTTGACAGGGAGTTTTAACACTGAAGCTTTCTTT.